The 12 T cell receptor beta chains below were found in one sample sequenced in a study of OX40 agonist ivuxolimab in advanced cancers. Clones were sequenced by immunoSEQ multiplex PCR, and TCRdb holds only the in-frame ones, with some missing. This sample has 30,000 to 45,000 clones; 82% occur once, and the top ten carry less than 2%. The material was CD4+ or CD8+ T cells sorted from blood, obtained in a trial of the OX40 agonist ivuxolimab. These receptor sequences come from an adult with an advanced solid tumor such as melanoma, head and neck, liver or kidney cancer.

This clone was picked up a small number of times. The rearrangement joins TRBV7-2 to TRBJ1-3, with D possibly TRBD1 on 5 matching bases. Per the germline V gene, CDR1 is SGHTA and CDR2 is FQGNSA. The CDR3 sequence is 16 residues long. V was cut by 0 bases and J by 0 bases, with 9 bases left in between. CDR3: CASSLAGVFSGNTIYF. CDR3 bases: TGTGCCAGCAGCTTAGCAGGGGTCTTCTCTGGAAACACCATATATTTT. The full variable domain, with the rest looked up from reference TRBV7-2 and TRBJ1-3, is GAGVSQSPSNKVTEKGKDVELRCDPISGHTALYWYRQSLGQGLEFLIYFQGNSAPDKSGLPSDRFSAERTGGSVSTLTIQRTQQEDSAVYLCASSLAGVFSGNTIYFGEGSWLTVV.

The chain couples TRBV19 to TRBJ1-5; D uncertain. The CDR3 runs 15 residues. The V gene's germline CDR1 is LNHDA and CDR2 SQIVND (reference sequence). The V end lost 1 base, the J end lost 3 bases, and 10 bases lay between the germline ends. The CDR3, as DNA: TGTGCCAGTAGTATAGGAGGCAGAAACAATCAGCCCCAGCATTTT. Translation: CASSIGGRNNQPQHF.

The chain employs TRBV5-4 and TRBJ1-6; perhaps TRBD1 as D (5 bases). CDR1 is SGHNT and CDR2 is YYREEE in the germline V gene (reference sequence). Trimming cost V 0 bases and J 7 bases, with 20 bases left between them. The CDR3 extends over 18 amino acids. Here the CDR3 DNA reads TGTGCCAGCAGCTTGGGGGGCCGGGCCCTCCGGAACAATTCACCCCTCCACTTT. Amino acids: CASSLGGRALRNNSPLHF.

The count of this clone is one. CDR3 nucleotides: TGTGCCAGCAGCTCCACGGGGTTTGGAGAAAAACTGTTTTTT. Amino acid sequence: CASSSTGFGEKLFF. V and J are TRBV9 and TRBJ1-4; D is uncertain. This CDR3 comprises 14 residues. Germline CDR1 and CDR2: SGDLS and YYNGEE. Trimming removed 4 bases from V and 8 bases from J, with 15 bases in between.

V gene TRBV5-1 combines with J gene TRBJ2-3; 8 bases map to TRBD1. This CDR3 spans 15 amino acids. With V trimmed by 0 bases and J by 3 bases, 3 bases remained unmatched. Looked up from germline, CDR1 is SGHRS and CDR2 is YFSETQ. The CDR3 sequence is CASSLVRGRTDTQYF. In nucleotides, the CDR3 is TGCGCCAGCAGCTTGGTCAGGGGGCGAACAGATACGCAGTATTTT.

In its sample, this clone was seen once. CDR3 DNA sequence: TGTGCCAGCAGCGTAGCGGGGGCCCCGCGGGAGCAGTTCTTC. Protein: CASSVAGAPREQFF. The gene calls are TRBV9 and TRBJ2-1; perhaps D is TRBD1 or TRBD2 (6 bases each). V lost 0 bases, J lost 10 bases, and 14 bases lay in between. The V gene's germline CDR1 is SGDLS and CDR2 YYNGEE. The CDR3 contains 14 residues.

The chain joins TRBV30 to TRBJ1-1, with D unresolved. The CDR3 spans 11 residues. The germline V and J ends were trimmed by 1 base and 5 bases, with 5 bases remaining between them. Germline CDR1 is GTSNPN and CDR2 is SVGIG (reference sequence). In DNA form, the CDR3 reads TGTGCCTGGAGTGGGTGGACTGAAGCTTTCTTT. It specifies CAWSGWTEAFF.

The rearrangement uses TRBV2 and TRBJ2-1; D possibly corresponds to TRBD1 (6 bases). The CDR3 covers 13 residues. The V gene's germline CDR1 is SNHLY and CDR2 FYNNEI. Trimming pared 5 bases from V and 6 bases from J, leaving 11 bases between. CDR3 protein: CASSSGVSNEQFF. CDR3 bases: TGTGCCAGCAGTTCAGGGGTCAGCAATGAGCAGTTCTTC.

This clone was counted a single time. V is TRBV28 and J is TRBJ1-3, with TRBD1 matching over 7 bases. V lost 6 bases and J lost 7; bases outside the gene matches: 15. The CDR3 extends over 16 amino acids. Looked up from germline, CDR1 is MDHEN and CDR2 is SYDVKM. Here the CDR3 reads CASSLKMGTVGNTIYF. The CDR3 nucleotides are TGTGCCAGCAGCTTAAAAATGGGGACAGTAGGGAACACCATATATTTT.

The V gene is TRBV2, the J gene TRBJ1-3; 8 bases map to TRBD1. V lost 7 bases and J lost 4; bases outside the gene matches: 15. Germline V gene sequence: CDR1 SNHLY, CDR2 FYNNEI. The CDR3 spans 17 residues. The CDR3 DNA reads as TGTGCCAGCACCTCCCAAGCAGGGGGCGAATCCGGAAACACCATATATTTT. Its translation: CASTSQAGGESGNTIYF.

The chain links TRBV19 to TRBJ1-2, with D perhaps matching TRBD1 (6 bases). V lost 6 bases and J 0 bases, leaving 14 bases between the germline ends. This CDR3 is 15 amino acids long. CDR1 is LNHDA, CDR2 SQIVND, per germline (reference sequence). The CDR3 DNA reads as TGTGCCAGTAGCAAAACAGGGTACTCTAACTATGGCTACACCTTC. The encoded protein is CASSKTGYSNYGYTF.

For the CDR3, the DNA is TGTGCCAGCAGTGTCGGAGGACAGATTGAAAAACTGTTTTTT. This gives the protein CASSVGGQIEKLFF. V gene TRBV6-1 combines with J gene TRBJ1-4; D perhaps matches TRBD1 (6 bases). The V end was cut by 4 bases, the J end by 7 bases, with 13 bases between. The CDR3 is made up of 14 amino acids. Germline assignment: CDR1 MNHNS and CDR2 SASEGT.